These T cell receptor beta chains were read from a single sample in a study of blood T cell repertoires in COVID-19. TCRdb's copy holds only in-frame clones and misses some; the assay was immunoSEQ multiplex PCR. The profile shows 90,000 to 150,000 clones, roughly 76% of them singletons. Sequencing was carried out using peripheral blood. These receptor sequences come from a human donor in a cohort sampled during active COVID-19. CDR3s leave out the opening cysteine and the closing phenylalanine or tryptophan. The order of the fields is J gene, V gene, clone size, CDR3 protein. Expanded clones get a size class; other rows say once, few or many, or leave the size out.

j_gene: TRBJ1-1; v_gene: TRBV6-6; abundance: NA; CDR3aa: ASSQEITTEAF
j_gene: TRBJ1-1; v_gene: TRBV3-1/TRBV3-2; abundance: NA; CDR3aa: ASSQDRFHEAF
j_gene: TRBJ2-1; v_gene: TRBV7-3; abundance: NA; CDR3aa: ASSPQWTVFDEQF
j_gene: TRBJ1-4; v_gene: TRBV7-3; abundance: NA; CDR3aa: ASGPSGGSNEKLF
j_gene: TRBJ1-1; v_gene: TRBV10-3; abundance: once; CDR3aa: AATSGYTEAF
j_gene: TRBJ1-5; v_gene: TRBV18; abundance: NA; CDR3aa: ASSPRQGSGGQPQH
j_gene: TRBJ1-1; v_gene: TRBV15; abundance: NA; CDR3aa: ATSRGGQTTEAF
j_gene: TRBJ2-5; v_gene: TRBV6-2/TRBV6-3; abundance: NA; CDR3aa: ASSYLGASQETQY
j_gene: TRBJ1-2; v_gene: TRBV19; abundance: once; CDR3aa: ASSQSDSRGDNYGYT
j_gene: TRBJ1-4; v_gene: TRBV9; abundance: NA; CDR3aa: ASSQLQGGSEKLF
j_gene: TRBJ2-3; v_gene: TRBV5-1; abundance: NA; CDR3aa: ASSLMTSGGRDTQY
j_gene: TRBJ2-5; v_gene: TRBV5-6; abundance: NA; CDR3aa: ASSWRTSGDQETQY
j_gene: TRBJ2-5; v_gene: TRBV7-2; abundance: NA; CDR3aa: ASTQGALETQY
j_gene: TRBJ2-1; v_gene: TRBV6-2/TRBV6-3; abundance: NA; CDR3aa: ASSYRGLGSSYNEQF
j_gene: TRBJ1-5; v_gene: TRBV15; abundance: NA; CDR3aa: ATSGVGRGTDQPQH
j_gene: TRBJ1-6; v_gene: TRBV5-6; abundance: NA; CDR3aa: ASSTGTARAPLH
j_gene: TRBJ2-6; v_gene: TRBV7-6; abundance: NA; CDR3aa: ASSADGQGSPGANVLT
j_gene: TRBJ2-1; v_gene: TRBV12-3/TRBV12-4; abundance: NA; CDR3aa: ASSLKRANEQF
j_gene: TRBJ1-1; v_gene: TRBV7-3; abundance: NA; CDR3aa: ASSLTAGGNTEAF
j_gene: TRBJ1-1; v_gene: TRBV11-1; abundance: NA; CDR3aa: ASSQSSGFGTEAF
j_gene: TRBJ2-2; v_gene: TRBV7-6; abundance: NA; CDR3aa: ASSRGSGELF
j_gene: TRBJ2-2; v_gene: TRBV10-3; abundance: NA; CDR3aa: ATSSGQSTGELF
j_gene: TRBJ2-2; v_gene: TRBV3-1/TRBV3-2; abundance: NA; CDR3aa: ASSPGTSGTGELF
j_gene: TRBJ2-7; v_gene: TRBV10-3; abundance: few; CDR3aa: AISEGTGTYEQY
j_gene: TRBJ1-5; v_gene: TRBV28; abundance: few; CDR3aa: ASSTRTDNSNQPQH
j_gene: TRBJ2-3; v_gene: TRBV7-2; abundance: NA; CDR3aa: ASSFSGLAQY
j_gene: TRBJ2-2; v_gene: TRBV9; abundance: NA; CDR3aa: ASSQQSSGGPNTGELF
j_gene: TRBJ2-5; v_gene: TRBV19; abundance: NA; CDR3aa: ASSISRGQETQY
j_gene: TRBJ2-3; v_gene: TRBV2; abundance: NA; CDR3aa: ASSETGGLYTQY
j_gene: TRBJ2-5; v_gene: TRBV18; abundance: NA; CDR3aa: ASSRGRQETQY
j_gene: TRBJ2-1; v_gene: TRBV28; abundance: NA; CDR3aa: ASSAAGLAGDRSYNEQF
j_gene: TRBJ2-3; v_gene: TRBV9; abundance: NA; CDR3aa: ASSAGTSGTDTQY